This TCR beta chain appears in the sequencing data of a study of T cells in Graves' hyperthyroidism and ophthalmopathy. Study-level results: The authors' 13 V-J model separated ophthalmopathy from stable hyperthyroidism.

Trimming cost V 4 bases and J 2 bases, with 13 bases left between them. CDR3 length: 16 residues. Germline V CDR1 and CDR2: KGHDR, SFDVKD. At least ten counts were recorded for this clonotype. What it binds is not known. Amplification yielded TCR beta CDR3 regions, with RNA transcripts as the source. Using the HTBI primer set, a first-round RT-PCR was run on the TCR CDR3. Using its own MiXCR run on the multiplex PCR reads, TCRdb lists one record per CDR3 protein. The table shows over 250,000 distinct CDR3 sequences, with roughly an eighth occurring only once. The chain combines TRBV24-1 with TRBJ2-2; weak D call: TRBD2 (6 bases). The sample comprised blood. The sequence was obtained from a woman in her thirties or forties with Graves' ophthalmopathy. CDR3 amino acids: CATSDYGTYNTGELFF. The CDR3, as DNA: TGTGCCACCAGTGACTACGGGACTTACAACACCGGGGAGCTGTTTTTT.